The TCR beta chain described here comes from a study of radiation and T cells in renal cell carcinoma. Study-wide background: Nephrectomy followed 15 Gy stereotactic body radiation by 4 weeks. Broader study findings: Top tumor clonotypes rose in blood 2 weeks post-radiation, then contracted.

Libraries were prepared by immunoSEQ multiplex PCR; TCRdb keeps only in-frame clonotypes and omits some of them. The sample contains 150,000 or so clones, less than 90% of which appear only once. With respect to this clone: Antigen: not known.

CDR1 is SGHNT, CDR2 YENEEA, per germline. The V and J ends lost 4 bases and 3 bases, in that order; junction bases with no gene match: 3. The CDR3 sequence is 15 residues long. Time point: baseline pretreatment blood. Treatment specified: 15 Gy SBRT to primary tumor, nephrectomy 4 weeks later. The source is a woman aged 65 to 85 with renal cell carcinoma. V is TRBV11-3 and J is TRBJ2-3; 11 nucleotides line up with TRBD2. Material: blood, obtained from a patient whose treatment included radiotherapy and nephrectomy. The CDR3 region has the DNA TGTGCCAGCAGCTATAGCGGGGGGGCGACAGATACGCAGTATTTT. Translation gives CASSYSGGATDTQYF.